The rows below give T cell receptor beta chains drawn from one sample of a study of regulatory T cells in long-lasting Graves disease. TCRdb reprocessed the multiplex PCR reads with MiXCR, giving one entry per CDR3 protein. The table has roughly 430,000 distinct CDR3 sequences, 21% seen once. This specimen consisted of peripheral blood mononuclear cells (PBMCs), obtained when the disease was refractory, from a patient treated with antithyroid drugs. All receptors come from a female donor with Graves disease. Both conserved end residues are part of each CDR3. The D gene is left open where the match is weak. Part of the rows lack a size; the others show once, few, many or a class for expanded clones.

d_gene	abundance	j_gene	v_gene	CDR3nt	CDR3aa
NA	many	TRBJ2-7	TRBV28	TGTGCCAGCAGTTTCGGTGGTAGCCCCCTCGGCGAGCAGTACTTC	CASSFGGSPLGEQYF
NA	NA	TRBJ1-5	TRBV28	TGTGCCAGCAGTTTCCCGGGGGCAGGCAATCAGCCCCAGCATTTT	CASSFPGAGNQPQHF
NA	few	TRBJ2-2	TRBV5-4	TGTGCCAGCACTGCAGGGTACACCGGGGAGCTGTTTTTT	CASTAGYTGELFF
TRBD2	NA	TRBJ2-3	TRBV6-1	TGTGCCAGCAGTCGCCCAGGGACTAGCGGCACAGATACGCAGTATTTT	CASSRPGTSGTDTQYF
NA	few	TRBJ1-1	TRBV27	TGTGCCAGCGGCAGTAACACTGAAGCTTTCTTT	CASGSNTEAFF
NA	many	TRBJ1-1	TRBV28	TGTGCCAGCAGTCCTGCCCTGGCGGCGGACACTGAAGCTTTCTTT	CASSPALAADTEAFF
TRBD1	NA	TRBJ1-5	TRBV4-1	TGCGCCAGCAGCCAAGAAAACAGGGGGCTGGGTCAGCCCCAGCATTTT	CASSQENRGLGQPQHF
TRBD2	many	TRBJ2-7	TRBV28	TGTGCCAGCATCCCGTCGGGACTAGCGAACGAGCAGTACTTC	CASIPSGLANEQYF
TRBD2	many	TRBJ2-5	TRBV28	TGTGCCAGCACCCTAGGTGGGACTAGCGGAGAGACCCAGTACTTC	CASTLGGTSGETQYF
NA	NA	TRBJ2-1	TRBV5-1	TGCGCCAGCAGCTTGGAATGGGCTAGCTCCTACAATGAGCAGTTCTTC	CASSLEWASSYNEQFF
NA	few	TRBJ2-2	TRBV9	TGTGCCAGCAGCGTAGACGGGTTAAACACCGGGGAGCTGTTTTTT	CASSVDGLNTGELFF
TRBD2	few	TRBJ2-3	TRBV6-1	TGTGCCAGCAGATATACGGGACTAGCGGGAGCAGATACGCAGTATTTT	CASRYTGLAGADTQYF
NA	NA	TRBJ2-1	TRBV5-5	TGTGCCAGCAGCTTGGCCGGCGGAGCCTCCTACAATGAGCAGTTCTTC	CASSLAGGASYNEQFF
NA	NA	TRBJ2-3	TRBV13	TGTGCCGGGGGTACGGGAAGCACAGATACGCAGTATTTT	CAGGTGSTDTQYF
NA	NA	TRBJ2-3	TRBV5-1	TGCGCCAGCAGCTTGGGGAGTAGGGGGAACACAGATACGCAGTATTTT	CASSLGSRGNTDTQYF
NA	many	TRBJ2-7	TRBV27	TGTGCCAGCAGTGCAGCGGGCGGCTACGAGCAGTACTTC	CASSAAGGYEQYF
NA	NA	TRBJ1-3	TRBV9	TGTGCCAGCAGCGCCGTGGACTCCTCTGGAAACACCATATATTTT	CASSAVDSSGNTIYF
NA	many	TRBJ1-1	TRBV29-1	TGCAGCGTTGCGGGGGAGACTGAAGCTTTCTTT	CSVAGETEAFF
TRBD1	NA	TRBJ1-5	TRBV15	TGTGCCACCAGTTTTGGACAGGGCCTCAATCAGCCCCAGCATTTT	CATSFGQGLNQPQHF
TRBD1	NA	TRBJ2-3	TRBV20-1	TGCAGTGCTTCGGACAGGGCCCGCACAGATACGCAGTATTTT	CSASDRARTDTQYF
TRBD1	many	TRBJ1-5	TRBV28	TGTGCCAGCAGTTCCTTAATATCCGGGACAGGGGGTCAGCCCCAGCATTTT	CASSSLISGTGGQPQHF
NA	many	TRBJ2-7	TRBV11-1	TGTGCCAGCAGCTTAGGGACAACCTCCTACGAGCAGTACTTC	CASSLGTTSYEQYF
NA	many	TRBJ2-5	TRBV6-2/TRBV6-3	TGTGCCAGCAGTTACTCGAAAGGTTTACGAGAGACCCAGTACTTC	CASSYSKGLRETQYF
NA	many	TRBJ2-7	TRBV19	TGTGCCAGTAGCCAAGAGGGCCTCCGCACCGGCCACGAGCAGTACTTC	CASSQEGLRTGHEQYF
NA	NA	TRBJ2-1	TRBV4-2	TGTGCCAGCAGCCAAGATAGAGGGCCCCAGTTCTTC	CASSQDRGPQFF
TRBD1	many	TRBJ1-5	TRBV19	TGTGCCAGTAGTATCTACAGGGGGAATAGCAATCAGCCCCAGCATTTT	CASSIYRGNSNQPQHF
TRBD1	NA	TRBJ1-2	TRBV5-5	TGTGCCAGCAGCTTGGGGGACAGGATCTATGGCTACACCTTC	CASSLGDRIYGYTF
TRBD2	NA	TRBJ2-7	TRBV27	TGTGCCAGTGTAGCGGGGTCTGGCGAGCAGTACTTC	CASVAGSGEQYF
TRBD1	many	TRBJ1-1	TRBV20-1	TGCAGTGCTAGGGTGCAGGGGGAAAGGGGCACTGAAGCTTTCTTT	CSARVQGERGTEAFF
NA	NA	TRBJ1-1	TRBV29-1	TGCAGCGTTGAAGAGTCGGCTTTCTTT	CSVEESAFF
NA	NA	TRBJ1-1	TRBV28	TGTGCCAGCAGTTTTGAAAGTGACACTGAAGCTTTCTTT	CASSFESDTEAFF
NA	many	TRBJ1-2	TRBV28	TGTGCCAGCAGTATGGGGGGGCCCTATGGCTACACCTTC	CASSMGGPYGYTF
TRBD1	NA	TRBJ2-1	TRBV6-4	TGTGCCAGCAGTGAGGTAACAGGGGGCAATGAGCAGTTCTTC	CASSEVTGGNEQFF
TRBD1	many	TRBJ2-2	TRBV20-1	TGCAGTGCTAGTCCGGGACAGGGTAGGACCGGGGAGCTGTTTTTT	CSASPGQGRTGELFF
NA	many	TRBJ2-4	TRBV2	TGTGCCAGCAGTGCCGGGGTAGCCAAAAACATTCAGTACTTC	CASSAGVAKNIQYF
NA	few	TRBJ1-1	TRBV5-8	TGTGCCAGCAGCTTTAATCCAGGGATGCGCACTGAAGCTTTCTTT	CASSFNPGMRTEAFF
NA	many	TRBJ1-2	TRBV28	TGTGCCAGCAGTAGAACGGTATTCGGCTACACCTTC	CASSRTVFGYTF
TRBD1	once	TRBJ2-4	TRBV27	TGTGCCAGCAGTGACAACAGGGGTGGGAGTGTTCTCGGTGACATTCAGTACTTC	CASSDNRGGSVLGDIQYF
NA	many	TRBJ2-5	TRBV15	TGTGCCACCAGCAGAGATGAGGGTGAGACCCAGTACTTC	CATSRDEGETQYF
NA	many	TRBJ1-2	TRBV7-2	TGTGCCAGCAGCTCCCGGACAGTCTCCCTCTATGGCTACACCTTC	CASSSRTVSLYGYTF
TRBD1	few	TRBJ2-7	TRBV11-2	TGTGCCAGCAGCTTAGTTTCACAGGGGGCCTACGAGCAGTACTTC	CASSLVSQGAYEQYF
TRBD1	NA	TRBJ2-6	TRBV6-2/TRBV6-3	TGTGCCAGCAGAACGATAAGGGGGCCTGGGGCCAACGTCCTGACTTTC	CASRTIRGPGANVLTF
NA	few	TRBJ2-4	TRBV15	TGTGCCACCAGCAGAGATAAACCGATTCAGTACTTC	CATSRDKPIQYF